This TCR beta chain was documented in a study of T cell clusters in autoimmune cytopenias. Study details: Per sample, median TRB depth was around 51,000 reads, yielding a median about 2,000 distinct clonotypes. Study outcomes and limitations: Functional roles of the in silico T cell clusters still await experimental validation. TRB repertoire shifts in secondary cytopenia and chronic lymphocytic leukemia mostly reflected lymphoma, not autoimmunity.

TRB amplification used approximately 250 ng of peripheral blood genomic DNA. In terms of frequency, this clonotype is medium-sized. Its antigen is unidentified. One tube held mixed TRB-A and TRB-B primer pools for touch-down PCR. Using the multiplex PCR reads, TCRdb records one entry per CDR3 protein without DNA. This sample contains 7,500 to 9,500 distinct CDR3 sequences. The CDR3 is made up of 14 amino acids. The germline gives CDR1 SQVTM, CDR2 ANQGSEA. The source of this sequence is a human donor with an autoimmune cytopenia or autoimmune hepatitis (not recorded which). The rearrangement links TRBV29-1 to TRBJ2-5. The sample comprised peripheral blood. The CDR3 protein is CSVDSGVDQETQYF. The variable domain in full, with the rest retrieved from reference TRBV29-1 and TRBJ2-5, is SAVISQKPSRDICQRGTSLTIQCQVDSQVTMMFWYRQQPGQSLTLIATANQGSEATYESGFVIDKFPISRPNLTFSTLTVSNMSPEDSSIYLCSVDSGVDQETQYFGPGTRLLVL.